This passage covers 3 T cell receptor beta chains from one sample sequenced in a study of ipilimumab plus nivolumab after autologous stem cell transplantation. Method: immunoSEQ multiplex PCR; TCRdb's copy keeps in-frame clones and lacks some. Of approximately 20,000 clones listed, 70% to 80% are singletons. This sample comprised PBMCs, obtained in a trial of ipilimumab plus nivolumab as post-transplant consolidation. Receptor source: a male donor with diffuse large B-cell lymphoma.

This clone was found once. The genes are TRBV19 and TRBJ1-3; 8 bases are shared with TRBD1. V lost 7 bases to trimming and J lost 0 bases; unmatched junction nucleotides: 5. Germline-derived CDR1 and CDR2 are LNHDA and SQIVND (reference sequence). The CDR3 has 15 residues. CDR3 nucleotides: TGTGCCAGTAACCCGGGACAGGTCTCTGGAAACACCATATATTTT. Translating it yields CASNPGQVSGNTIYF.

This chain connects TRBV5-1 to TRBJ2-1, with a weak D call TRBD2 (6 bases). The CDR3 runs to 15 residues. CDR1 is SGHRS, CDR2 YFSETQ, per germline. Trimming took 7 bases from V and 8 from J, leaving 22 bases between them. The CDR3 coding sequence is TGCGCCAGCCAGAAGGGACTTGTCGGGGACGATGAGCAGTTCTTC. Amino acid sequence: CASQKGLVGDDEQFF.

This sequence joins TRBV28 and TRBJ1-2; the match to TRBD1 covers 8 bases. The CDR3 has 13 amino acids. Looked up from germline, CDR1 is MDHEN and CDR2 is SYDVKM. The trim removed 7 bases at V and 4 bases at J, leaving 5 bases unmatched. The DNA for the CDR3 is TGTGCCAGCACCCGAGACAGGGGCTATGGCTACACCTTC. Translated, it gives CASTRDRGYGYTF.